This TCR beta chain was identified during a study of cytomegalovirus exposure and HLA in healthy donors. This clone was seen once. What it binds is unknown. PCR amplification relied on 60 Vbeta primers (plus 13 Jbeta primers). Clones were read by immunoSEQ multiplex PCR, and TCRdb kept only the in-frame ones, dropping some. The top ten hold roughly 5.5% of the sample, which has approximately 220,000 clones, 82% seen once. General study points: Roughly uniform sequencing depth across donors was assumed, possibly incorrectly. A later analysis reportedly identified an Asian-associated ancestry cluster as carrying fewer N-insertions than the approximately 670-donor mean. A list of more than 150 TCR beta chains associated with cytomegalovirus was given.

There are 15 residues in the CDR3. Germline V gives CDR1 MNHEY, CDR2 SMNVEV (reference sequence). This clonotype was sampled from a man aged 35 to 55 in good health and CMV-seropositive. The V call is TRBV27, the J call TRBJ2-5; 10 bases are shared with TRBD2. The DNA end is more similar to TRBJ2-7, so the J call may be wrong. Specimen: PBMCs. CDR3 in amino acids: CASRRKREGTYEQYF. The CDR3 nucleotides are TGTGCCAGCAGGCGGAAGCGGGAGGGTACCTACGAGCAGTACTTC.